This passage covers 14 T cell receptor beta chains from one sample sequenced in a study of blood T cell repertoires in COVID-19. The table came from immunoSEQ multiplex PCR; TCRdb's copy has only in-frame clones and leaves some out. The sample records fewer than 200,000 clones, roughly 80% being singletons. Sequencing was carried out using peripheral blood. Receptors were obtained from a man in his 60s with acute or convalescent COVID-19.

This clone was counted between two and nine times. The chain recombines TRBV9 with TRBJ1-3; 10 bases line up with TRBD1. Germline V gene data show CDR1 as SGDLS and CDR2 as YYNGEE. V shed 1 base, J shed 0 bases, and the junction held 4 bases outside the gene matches. The CDR3 covers 17 residues. CDR3 region: CASSVRGTGDSGNTIYF. CDR3 in DNA: TGTGCCAGCAGCGTAAGAGGGACAGGGGACTCTGGAAACACCATATATTTT.

The rearrangement uses TRBV3-1 (or the pseudogene TRBV3-2) and TRBJ1-5, with D unresolved. Germline lookup yields CDR1 LGHDT and CDR2 YNNKEL (reference sequence). V dropped 1 base and J dropped 4 bases, with 8 bases sitting between them. This CDR3 has 14 residues. This CDR3 is CASSQGLLNQPQHF. The CDR3 region has the DNA TGTGCCAGCAGCCAAGGTCTGTTGAATCAGCCCCAGCATTTT.

The genes are TRBV5-1 and TRBJ2-7, with 15 bases that match TRBD2. CDR1 SGHRS and CDR2 YFSETQ come from the germline V gene. The V segment lost 4 bases and the J segment 0 bases; nucleotides outside the gene matches: 5. This CDR3 has 17 residues. DNA for the CDR3: TGCGCCAGCAGCCGGACTAGCGGGAGGGTTCGCTCCTACGAGCAGTACTTC. This codes for CASSRTSGRVRSYEQYF.

Many counts were recorded for this clone. The chain couples TRBV5-1 to TRBJ2-3, with a possible D match to TRBD2 (6 bases). This CDR3 region has 14 residues. The V end lost 2 bases, the J end lost 1 base, and 8 bases lay between the germline ends. In germline, CDR1 is SGHRS, CDR2 YFSETQ. CDR3 in DNA: TGCGCCAGCAGCTTTGGGACTGGCACAGATACGCAGTATTTT. This gives the protein CASSFGTGTDTQYF.

V is TRBV18 and J is TRBJ2-1; TRBD1 aligns across 11 bases. This CDR3 spans 15 amino acids. CDR1 is KGHSH and CDR2 is LQKENI in the germline V gene. Germline trimming cut 6 bases from V and 8 bases from J; bases unmatched to any gene: 9. The chain's CDR3 is CASSPWTGGEDEQFF. CDR3 DNA sequence: TGTGCCAGCTCGCCGTGGACAGGGGGCGAGGATGAGCAGTTCTTC.

This clone turned up a few times. This chain uses TRBV2 with TRBJ1-2, with D unresolved. V lost 4 bases and J lost 8, with 14 bases in between. This CDR3 region has 13 residues. The germline V gene has CDR1 SNHLY and CDR2 FYNNEI. The CDR3 bases are TGTGCCAGCAGTGGTACAGACCTCATGGGCTACACCTTC. Protein: CASSGTDLMGYTF.

This clone was counted a single time. The rearrangement joins TRBV5-8 to TRBJ1-5; tentatively, D is TRBD1 (6 bases). The CDR3 has 15 amino acids. Germline V gene sequence: CDR1 SGHTS, CDR2 YDEGEE. Trimming took 3 bases from V and 0 from J, leaving 10 bases between them. Written as DNA, the CDR3 is TGTGCCAGCAGCTCAGGACAGAATAGCAATCAGCCCCAGCATTTT. Translating gives CASSSGQNSNQPQHF.

This clone was picked up a small number of times. The chain couples TRBV7-3 to TRBJ1-1, with D maybe TRBD1 (6 bases). CDR1 and CDR2 (germline): SGHTA, FQGTGA. This CDR3 region has 17 residues. Trimming took off 1 base at V and 4 bases at J, with 19 bases between the two ends. The CDR3 spells CASSLISPVAGATEAFF. The DNA of the CDR3 is TGTGCCAGCAGCTTAATTTCTCCGGTCGCAGGGGCCACTGAAGCTTTCTTT.

The V and J genes are TRBV11-2 and TRBJ2-5; 10 nucleotides align to TRBD2. The germline V gene encodes CDR1 SGHAT and CDR2 FQNNGV. The ends lost 2 bases at V and 0 bases at J; junction bases unmatched: 0. The CDR3 loop spans 15 amino acids. The CDR3 is CASSLSGGDQETQYF. In DNA, the CDR3 is TGTGCCAGCAGCTTAAGCGGGGGGGACCAAGAGACCCAGTACTTC.

This chain joins TRBV10-3 and TRBJ2-1; TRBD2 matches at 16 bases. The CDR3 extends over 15 amino acids. The J segment lost 7 bases and the V segment lost 6 bases, leaving 3 bases of the junction unmatched. Germline V gene sequence: CDR1 ENHRY, CDR2 SYGVKD. The CDR3 region has the DNA TGTGCCATCAGCGCGGGACTAGCGGGGGGGAATGAGCAGTTCTTC. It is translated as CAISAGLAGGNEQFF.

The chain is built from TRBV28 and TRBJ1-5; a possible D gene is TRBD1 (5 bases). V was pared by 4 bases and J by 1 base, with 11 bases between. Germline loops: CDR1 MDHEN, CDR2 SYDVKM. The CDR3 has 15 residues. As DNA, the CDR3 is TGTGCCAGCAGTTCCGCTGCAGGGAGCAATCAGCCCCAGCATTTT. Its translation: CASSSAAGSNQPQHF.

In its sample, this clone was seen once. V and J are TRBV29-1 and TRBJ2-1; D is perhaps TRBD2 (5 bases). Deletions cut 5 bases from V and 4 bases from J, with 12 bases between. The germline V gene has CDR1 SQVTM and CDR2 ANQGSEA. The CDR3 has 13 residues. Here the CDR3 reads CSVITGNYNEQFF. The CDR3 region has the DNA TGCAGCGTTATTACCGGGAATTACAATGAGCAGTTCTTC.

The rearrangement joins TRBV15 to TRBJ2-2, with 11 bases lining up with TRBD2. This CDR3 comprises 20 residues. Trimming at V came to 0 bases and at J to 1 base, leaving 10 bases not matched to a gene. CDR1 is LNHNV, CDR2 YYDKDF, per germline (reference sequence). The CDR3 loop reads CATSRDSAVLAGENTGELFF. The CDR3 coding sequence is TGTGCCACCAGCAGAGATTCGGCCGTACTAGCGGGAGAGAACACCGGGGAGCTGTTTTTT.

J is TRBJ1-2 and V is TRBV5-1, with D maybe TRBD1 (6 bases). CDR3 size: 12 residues. Deletions cut 3 bases from V and 13 bases from J, with 16 bases between. In germline, CDR1 is SGHRS, CDR2 YFSETQ. CDR3 residues: CASSSGQPPFTF. The CDR3 bases are TGCGCCAGCAGCTCCGGACAGCCCCCGTTCACCTTC.